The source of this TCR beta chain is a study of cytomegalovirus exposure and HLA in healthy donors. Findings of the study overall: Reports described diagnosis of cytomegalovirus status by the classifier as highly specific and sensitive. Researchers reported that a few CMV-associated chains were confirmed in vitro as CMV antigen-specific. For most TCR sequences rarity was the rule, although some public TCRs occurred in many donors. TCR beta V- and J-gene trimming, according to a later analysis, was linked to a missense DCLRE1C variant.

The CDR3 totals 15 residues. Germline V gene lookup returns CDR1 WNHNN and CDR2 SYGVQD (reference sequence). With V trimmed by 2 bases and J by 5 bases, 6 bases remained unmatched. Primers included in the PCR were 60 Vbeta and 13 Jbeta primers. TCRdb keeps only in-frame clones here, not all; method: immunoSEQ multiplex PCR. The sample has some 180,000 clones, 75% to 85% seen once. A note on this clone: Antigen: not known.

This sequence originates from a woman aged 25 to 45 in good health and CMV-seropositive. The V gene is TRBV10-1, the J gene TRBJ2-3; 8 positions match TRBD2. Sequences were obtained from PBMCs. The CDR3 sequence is CASSERGGIGDTQYF. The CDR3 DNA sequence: TGCGCCAGCAGTGAGCGGGGGGGCATTGGAGATACGCAGTATTTT.